What follows describes a single T cell receptor beta chain. Antigen specificity is unknown. The sample is drawn from a study of regulatory T cells in long-lasting Graves disease. Time point of the sample: newly diagnosed GD, antithyroid drugs for less than 3 months. PBMCs were the source of the RNA used for TCR sequencing. Under American Thyroid Association guidelines, Graves' disease was diagnosed. The CDR3 contains 14 residues. CDR1 and CDR2 from the germline V gene are MDHEN and SYDVKM. V was pared by 5 bases and J by 1 base, with 12 bases between. General study points: Persistent cases favored TRBV28, TRBJ1-2 and TRBJ2-5. Accuracy might have suffered from few samples. Comparison showed that persistent patients shared more public clonotypes (2,741) than new patients (approximately 870).

To make TCR beta libraries, researchers used iRepertoire HTBI primers and Arm-PCR of CDR3 regions. A single record per CDR3 protein comes from TCRdb applying MiXCR to the multiplex PCR reads. The sample includes about 380,000 distinct CDR3 sequences, 15% to 18% seen only once; the top ten take roughly 20%. The receptor comes from a female donor with Graves disease. The sample consisted of peripheral blood mononuclear cells (PBMCs), taken at new diagnosis, from a patient treated with antithyroid drugs. The chain links TRBV28 to TRBJ2-7; D is ambiguous. The CDR3 sequence: CASSLHDVSYEQYF. CDR3 nucleotides: TGTGCCAGCAGTCTCCACGACGTTTCCTACGAGCAGTACTTC. Supplemented by reference TRBV28 and TRBJ2-7, the full variable domain reads DVKVTQSSRYLVKRTGEKVFLECVQDMDHENMFWYRQDPGLGLRLIYFSYDVKMKEKGDIPEGYSVSREKKERFSLILESASTNQTSMYLCASSLHDVSYEQYFGPGTRLTVT.